Listed below are T cell receptor beta chains from one sample, sequenced in a study of cytomegalovirus exposure and HLA in healthy donors. Clones were sequenced by immunoSEQ multiplex PCR, and TCRdb holds only the in-frame ones, with some missing. The table lists under 300,000 clones, approximately 80% of them singletons. Sequenced: PBMCs. All receptors come from a woman between 55 and 75 years old in good health and CMV-seropositive. Both conserved end residues are part of each CDR3. Fields, in order: V gene, clone size, J gene, D gene, CDR3 DNA, CDR3 protein. The D gene is left open where the match is weak. Expanded clones are given a class, and other clones once, few, many or no size at all.

v_call: TRBV5-1; clone_size: NA; j_call: TRBJ2-7; d_call: TRBD1; cdr3_nt: TGCGCCAGCAGCTGGGGGGGACAGGGGGCAAGCGAGCAGTACTTC; cdr3_aa: CASSWGGQGASEQYF
v_call: TRBV20-1; clone_size: few; j_call: TRBJ1-1; d_call: NA; cdr3_nt: TGCAGTGCTAGAGAGCGCACTGAAGCTTTCTTT; cdr3_aa: CSARERTEAFF
v_call: TRBV6-5; clone_size: NA; j_call: TRBJ2-2; d_call: NA; cdr3_nt: TGTGCCAGCAGTGAAACAGCTAACACCGGGGAGCTGTTTTTT; cdr3_aa: CASSETANTGELFF
v_call: TRBV5-8; clone_size: few; j_call: TRBJ1-2; d_call: TRBD1; cdr3_nt: TGTGCCAGCTTTGCCCCGGGACAGCGTAACTATGGCTACACCTTC; cdr3_aa: CASFAPGQRNYGYTF
v_call: TRBV18; clone_size: NA; j_call: TRBJ1-1; d_call: NA; cdr3_nt: TGTGCCAGCTCACCTCTTCCGGTGGACACTGAAGCTTTCTTT; cdr3_aa: CASSPLPVDTEAFF
v_call: TRBV6-6; clone_size: NA; j_call: TRBJ2-5; d_call: NA; cdr3_nt: TGTGCCAGCAGTCCCCGGGCAGGGGTATGGGAGACCCAGTACTTC; cdr3_aa: CASSPRAGVWETQYF
v_call: TRBV2; clone_size: NA; j_call: TRBJ1-1; d_call: NA; cdr3_nt: TGTGCCAGCAGCGTAGGACAGAAGAACACTGAAGCTTTCTTT; cdr3_aa: CASSVGQKNTEAFF
v_call: TRBV6-1; clone_size: few; j_call: TRBJ1-2; d_call: TRBD1; cdr3_nt: TGTGCCAGCATTCGCACAGGGGATCCCTATGGCTACACCTTC; cdr3_aa: CASIRTGDPYGYTF
v_call: TRBV2; clone_size: NA; j_call: TRBJ2-1; d_call: TRBD2; cdr3_nt: TGTGCCAGCAGTCCGACTAGCGGGACCTTCAATGAGCAGTTCTTC; cdr3_aa: CASSPTSGTFNEQFF
v_call: TRBV18; clone_size: NA; j_call: TRBJ2-7; d_call: TRBD1; cdr3_nt: TGTGCCAGCTCAGCGGACAGGGGCGAGCAGTACTTC; cdr3_aa: CASSADRGEQYF
v_call: TRBV15; clone_size: NA; j_call: TRBJ2-7; d_call: TRBD1; cdr3_nt: TGTGCCACCAGCAGGGACAGGATTTACGAGCAGTACTTC; cdr3_aa: CATSRDRIYEQYF
v_call: TRBV7-2; clone_size: NA; j_call: TRBJ2-7; d_call: TRBD2; cdr3_nt: TGTGCCAGCAGCCCCCAGGTGGGGGGGTTATCCTACGAGCAGTACTTC; cdr3_aa: CASSPQVGGLSYEQYF
v_call: TRBV6-5; clone_size: NA; j_call: TRBJ1-5; d_call: TRBD1; cdr3_nt: TGTGCCAGCAAAGGACAGGGGTTTGGCAATCAGCCCCAGCATTTT; cdr3_aa: CASKGQGFGNQPQHF
v_call: TRBV7-9; clone_size: NA; j_call: TRBJ1-2; d_call: TRBD1; cdr3_nt: TGTTCCAGCACCTCGGGCAGGGGGTTTGGATACACCTTC; cdr3_aa: CSSTSGRGFGYTF
v_call: TRBV9; clone_size: once; j_call: TRBJ2-6; d_call: NA; cdr3_nt: TGTGCCAGCAGCGTAGTGGGGCCTGGGGCCAACGTCCTGACTTTC; cdr3_aa: CASSVVGPGANVLTF
v_call: TRBV18; clone_size: NA; j_call: TRBJ2-1; d_call: NA; cdr3_nt: TGTGCCAGCTCTAGTTCCGGCAATGAGCAGTTCTTC; cdr3_aa: CASSSSGNEQFF
v_call: TRBV5-1; clone_size: NA; j_call: TRBJ2-3; d_call: NA; cdr3_nt: TGCGCCAGCAGCTTACGACCTAGAAGCACAGATACGCAGTATTTT; cdr3_aa: CASSLRPRSTDTQYF
v_call: TRBV7-9; clone_size: NA; j_call: TRBJ2-7; d_call: TRBD2; cdr3_nt: TGTGCCAGCAGCTCCCCCAGGGCGGGAGGAAAGAACGAGCAGTACTTC; cdr3_aa: CASSSPRAGGKNEQYF
v_call: TRBV27; clone_size: NA; j_call: TRBJ1-2; d_call: NA; cdr3_nt: TGTGCCAGCAGTTTAGCAGGGACTAACTATGGCTACACCTTC; cdr3_aa: CASSLAGTNYGYTF
v_call: TRBV29-1; clone_size: NA; j_call: TRBJ1-1; d_call: NA; cdr3_nt: TGCAGCGTGCGGGGTACCAGTAAAACGAACACTGAAGCTTTCTTT; cdr3_aa: CSVRGTSKTNTEAFF
v_call: TRBV11-2; clone_size: few; j_call: TRBJ1-2; d_call: NA; cdr3_nt: TGTGCCAGCAGCCGACTAACAGGGTTGAACTATGGCTACACCTTC; cdr3_aa: CASSRLTGLNYGYTF
v_call: TRBV7-9; clone_size: NA; j_call: TRBJ2-5; d_call: TRBD1; cdr3_nt: TGTGCCAGCAGCTTGACAGGGCCCGGGGAGACCCAGTACTTC; cdr3_aa: CASSLTGPGETQYF
v_call: TRBV6-1; clone_size: NA; j_call: TRBJ2-3; d_call: NA; cdr3_nt: TGTGCCAGCCTTTCCCGGACAAACACAGATACGCAGTATTTT; cdr3_aa: CASLSRTNTDTQYF
v_call: TRBV7-3; clone_size: NA; j_call: TRBJ2-7; d_call: TRBD2; cdr3_nt: TGTGCCAGCAGCTCCCCCCGGGGGGGGACCTACGAGCAGTACTTC; cdr3_aa: CASSSPRGGTYEQYF
v_call: TRBV5-1; clone_size: once; j_call: TRBJ1-3; d_call: TRBD1; cdr3_nt: TGCGCCAGCAGCTTGGCTCAGGGGGCGCTGGGAAACACCATATATTTT; cdr3_aa: CASSLAQGALGNTIYF
v_call: TRBV27; clone_size: NA; j_call: TRBJ2-7; d_call: NA; cdr3_nt: TGTGCCAGCGCAAGGGACATTTCCTACGAGCAGTACTTC; cdr3_aa: CASARDISYEQYF
v_call: TRBV5-1; clone_size: NA; j_call: TRBJ2-5; d_call: TRBD2; cdr3_nt: TGCGCCAGCAGCTTTATTACTAGCGGGAGAGGAGAGACCCAGTACTTC; cdr3_aa: CASSFITSGRGETQYF
v_call: TRBV7-3; clone_size: NA; j_call: TRBJ2-3; d_call: TRBD2; cdr3_nt: TGTGCCAGCAGCCCTGGGACTAGCGGGCGAGGGGGGTCTCGCACAGATACGCAGTATTTT; cdr3_aa: CASSPGTSGRGGSRTDTQYF